This T cell receptor beta chain was identified in a study of blood T cells in healthy people across ages. Overall study results and limits: The study regarded diversity estimates from one million T cells as underestimates.

Comments on this clonotype: Its matching antigen is unknown.

Germline CDR1 reads SGHTA; CDR2 reads FQGNSA. Trimming removed 4 bases from V and 2 bases from J, with 14 bases in between. The CDR3 consists of 15 residues. Sample-barcoded 5' priming and a J-beta primer mix drove a second PCR of roughly 6 to 12 cycles. TCRdb re-derived calls from the 5' RACE reads in MiXCR, one entry per CDR3 protein. The sample holds around 500,000 distinct CDR3 sequences, roughly 43% seen once. V and J are TRBV7-2 and TRBJ2-5; D remains unclear. The TCR comes from a man older than 75 in good health. The sequencing sample was made of blood. CDR3 nucleotides: TGTGCCAGCAGCTCCGGGTTGGGGTCTCAAGAGACCCAGTACTTC. Amino acids: CASSSGLGSQETQYF. Filled out from reference TRBV7-2 and TRBJ2-5, the complete variable domain reads GAGVSQSPSNKVTEKGKDVELRCDPISGHTALYWYRQSLGQGLEFLIYFQGNSAPDKSGLPSDRFSAERTGGSVSTLTIQRTQQEDSAVYLCASSSGLGSQETQYFGPGTRLLVL.